These 25 T cell receptor beta chains were sequenced from one sample in a study of T-cell reconstitution after alpha-beta-depleted transplantation in children. Using unique molecular identifiers, the investigators prepared the TCRbeta library. TCRdb independently ran MiXCR on the PCR reads; one entry per CDR3 protein. The sample holds 780,000 or so distinct CDR3 sequences, approximately 15% seen once. The material sequenced was PBMCs, mostly from graft donor cells, taken 360 days after TCRalphabeta/CD19-depleted stem cell transplant. Receptors originate from a male patient aged 5 to 17 who had a stem cell transplant for acute lymphoblastic leukemia, so the T cells may come from the graft donor.

The CDR3 is CSVLGLAGRADTQYF. The CDR3 DNA follows: TGCAGCGTATTGGGACTAGCGGGACGGGCAGATACGCAGTATTTT. The rearrangement uses TRBV29-1 and TRBJ2-3, with TRBD2 identical over 13 bases. This CDR3 contains 15 residues. V gave up 6 bases and J gave up 4 bases; unmatched junction bases: 7. Germline CDR1 SQVTM, CDR2 ANQGSEA.

This clonotype was detected only a few times. The rearrangement joins TRBV27 to TRBJ2-2, with 11 bases that match TRBD2. The junction had 10 bases not matched to a gene; V was cut back by 6 bases and J by 7 bases. Looked up from germline, CDR1 is MNHEY and CDR2 is SMNVEV (reference sequence). The CDR3 sequence is 16 residues long. Written as DNA, the CDR3 is TGTGCCAGCAGATCTACTAGCGGGAGAGACGGCGGGGAGCTGTTTTTT. Translation gives CASRSTSGRDGGELFF.

A few counts support this clonotype. CDR3: CASSLAGWAHYEQYF. CDR3 bases: TGTGCCAGCAGCTTAGCGGGATGGGCTCACTACGAGCAGTACTTC. The V gene is TRBV13, the J gene TRBJ2-7; tentative D call: TRBD2 (5 bases). Germline V gives CDR1 PRHDT, CDR2 FYEKMQ (reference sequence). The CDR3 totals 15 residues. V was shortened by 1 base and J by 3 bases, with 13 bases between the two germline ends.

This clonotype came up a few times. The gene calls are TRBV2 and TRBJ2-7; 7 nucleotides agree with TRBD2. Germline trimming cut 3 bases from V and 1 base from J; bases unmatched to any gene: 3. This CDR3 comprises 14 residues. Germline assignment: CDR1 SNHLY and CDR2 FYNNEI. CDR3 sequence (DNA): TGTGCCAGCAGTGATAGGGGACTATCCTACGAGCAGTACTTC. Amino acids: CASSDRGLSYEQYF.

The rearrangement links TRBV5-6 to TRBJ2-1; D tentatively reads TRBD1 or TRBD2 (6 bases each). Germline V lookup: CDR1 SGHDT, CDR2 YYEEEE. Trimming removed 0 bases from V and 0 bases from J, with 19 bases in between. The CDR3 is made up of 19 amino acids. The CDR3 region has the DNA TGTGCCAGCAGCTTGGAGGGGGGTATAGCGTACAGCTCCTACAATGAGCAGTTCTTC. Translation gives CASSLEGGIAYSSYNEQFF.

The chain employs TRBV7-2 and TRBJ2-1; perhaps TRBD2 as D (6 bases). The V gene's germline CDR1 is SGHTA and CDR2 FQGNSA. The V end lost 2 bases, the J end lost 7 bases, and 15 bases lay between the germline ends. This CDR3 region has 15 residues. In DNA form, the CDR3 reads TGTGCCAGCAGCTTAAGCTCGGGACTCACAAATGAGCAGTTCTTC. This sequence encodes CASSLSSGLTNEQFF.

The CDR3 DNA reads TGCAGTGCTAGCTATCATTCCTACGAGCAGTACTTC. Protein sequence: CSASYHSYEQYF. The chain links TRBV20-1 to TRBJ2-7, with no clear D. CDR1 and CDR2 (germline): DFQATT, SNEGSKA (reference sequence). There are 12 residues in the CDR3. Between the trimmed V and J ends, which lost 3 bases and 1 base, there was a span of 7 bases.

In its sample, this clonotype was seen a few times. This rearrangement joins TRBV20-1 to TRBJ2-3; maybe TRBD2 (5 bases). Germline-derived CDR1 and CDR2 are DFQATT and SNEGSKA (reference sequence). Trimming stripped 2 bases from V and 1 base from J, with 13 bases between. This CDR3 contains 15 residues. CDR3 amino acids: CSARSGSVGTDTQYF. The CDR3, as DNA: TGCAGTGCTAGATCGGGATCCGTGGGCACAGATACGCAGTATTTT.

The chain couples TRBV5-1 to TRBJ2-5, with 8 bases that match TRBD1. The CDR3 totals 15 residues. Germline lookup yields CDR1 SGHRS and CDR2 YFSETQ. V shed 1 base and J 3 bases; nucleotides not matched to a gene: 5. The CDR3 region has the DNA TGCGCCAGCAGCTTGAGCGGACAGGGAAAAGAGACCCAGTACTTC. Translated: CASSLSGQGKETQYF.

The chain recombines TRBV7-9 with TRBJ2-3; D ambiguous. The V and J ends lost 3 bases and 1 base respectively, with 11 bases between them. The CDR3 is made up of 15 amino acids. CDR1 and CDR2 (germline): SEHNR, FQNEAQ (reference sequence). The CDR3, as DNA: TGTGCCAGCAGCTTGCCTAGGGTGGGCACAGATACGCAGTATTTT. This gives the protein CASSLPRVGTDTQYF.

This clonotype was counted ten times or more. The chain joins TRBV18 to TRBJ1-5; D uncertain. The germline V gene encodes CDR1 KGHSH and CDR2 LQKENI. The V end was cut by 5 bases, the J end by 0 bases, with 20 bases between. The CDR3 loop spans 18 amino acids. The CDR3 loop is CASSARGPPTNSNQPQHF. The CDR3 nucleotides read TGTGCCAGCTCAGCCCGCGGTCCCCCAACAAATAGCAATCAGCCCCAGCATTTT.

This clonotype was picked up a small number of times. The rearrangement uses TRBV7-2 and TRBJ2-1; the D is unclear. The germline V and J ends were trimmed by 5 bases and 4 bases, with 12 bases remaining between them. This CDR3 is 14 amino acids long. Germline V gene data show CDR1 as SGHTA and CDR2 as FQGNSA. DNA of the CDR3: TGTGCCAGCAGCGAAGGTTCCTGGTACAATGAGCAGTTCTTC. Its protein is CASSEGSWYNEQFF.

The chain joins TRBV20-1 to TRBJ2-7; TRBD2 matches 15 bases. Per the germline V gene, CDR1 is DFQATT and CDR2 is SNEGSKA (reference sequence). The CDR3 loop spans 17 amino acids. V shed 2 bases, J shed 7 bases, and the junction held 12 bases outside the gene matches. CDR3 DNA: TGCAGTGCTAGAAGGACTAGCGGGAGGGCCCTAGGGGGAGAGCAGTACTTC. Translated, it gives CSARRTSGRALGGEQYF.

This clonotype occurred many times. The rearrangement links TRBV11-2 to TRBJ2-7; D is perhaps TRBD2 (5 bases). The V gene lost 4 bases and the J gene lost 4 bases, with 11 bases spanning the gap. Germline V gene data show CDR1 as SGHAT and CDR2 as FQNNGV. This CDR3 contains 13 residues. CDR3 coding DNA: TGTGCCAGCAGCTCACCGGACTCGTACGAGCAGTACTTC. It is translated as CASSSPDSYEQYF.

This clonotype was observed at least ten times. The rearrangement uses TRBV20-1 and TRBJ1-5; 10 bases line up with TRBD1. Germline CDR1 is DFQATT and CDR2 is SNEGSKA (reference sequence). The trim removed 3 bases at V and 4 bases at J, leaving 3 bases unmatched. CDR3 size: 14 residues. The CDR3 is CSARTGQGNQPQHF. CDR3 coding DNA: TGCAGTGCTAGGACGGGACAGGGGAATCAGCCCCAGCATTTT.

This sequence joins TRBV15 and TRBJ1-6; D is ambiguous. The CDR3 is made up of 13 amino acids. Trimming removed 5 bases at V and 6 bases at J, with 8 bases between. CDR1 and CDR2 from the germline V gene are LNHNV and YYDKDF (reference sequence). The CDR3 DNA follows: TGTGCCACCAGCCCCCGGCCTAATTCACCCCTCCACTTT. Protein: CATSPRPNSPLHF.

This clonotype has at least ten counts. Here the CDR3 DNA reads TGTGCCAGCAGGGAAACCTTGGGACTAGCGGGAGAATACTCCGGCGAGCAGTACTTC. Amino acid sequence: CASRETLGLAGEYSGEQYF. V gene TRBV13 combines with J gene TRBJ2-7, with 14 bases matching TRBD2. Germline trimming cut 6 bases from V and 6 bases from J; bases unmatched to any gene: 19. This CDR3 spans 19 amino acids. Germline V gene sequence: CDR1 PRHDT, CDR2 FYEKMQ (reference sequence).

This clonotype was picked up many times. The chain has TRBV19 and TRBJ2-1; D not resolved. Germline lookup yields CDR1 LNHDA and CDR2 SQIVND (reference sequence). The CDR3 contains 12 residues. Trimming shortened V by 6 bases and J by 2 bases, and 5 bases separated the two germline ends. CDR3 residues: CASRGTYNEQFF. For the CDR3, the DNA is TGTGCCAGTAGGGGGACCTACAATGAGCAGTTCTTC.

In its sample, this clonotype was seen many times. The CDR3: CSVESPLTRSGANVLTF. In nucleotides, the CDR3 is TGCAGCGTTGAATCTCCCCTAACACGCTCTGGGGCCAACGTCCTGACTTTC. This chain joins TRBV29-1 and TRBJ2-6, with D uncertain. The CDR3 length is 17 residues. The germline CDR1 and CDR2 sequences are SQVTM and ANQGSEA. Trimming left V 2 bases short and J 0 bases short, with 14 bases between.

The V and J genes are TRBV4-1 and TRBJ2-7, with D possibly being TRBD1 (5 bases). The V gene's germline CDR1 is MGHRA and CDR2 YSYEKL. This CDR3 is built from 14 residues. Trimming cost V 1 base and J 3 bases, with 10 bases left between them. As DNA, the CDR3 is TGCGCCAGCAGCCAAGGACAGACCAGCTACGAGCAGTACTTC. Translating gives CASSQGQTSYEQYF.

This chain uses TRBV7-2 with TRBJ2-3; TRBD2 matches 9 bases. This CDR3 region has 16 residues. Germline V gene sequence: CDR1 SGHTA, CDR2 FQGNSA. V shed 7 bases, J shed 1 base, and the junction held 9 bases outside the gene matches. CDR3 in DNA: TGTGCCAGCACCGGAGGACTAGCGATCGGCACAGATACGCAGTATTTT. Translated, it gives CASTGGLAIGTDTQYF.

This clonotype was observed a handful of times. The J gene is TRBJ1-4, the V gene TRBV4-1, with a weak D call TRBD1 (5 bases). The V end lost 0 bases, the J end lost 5 bases, and 10 bases lay between the germline ends. The CDR3 has 15 amino acids. Germline-derived CDR1 and CDR2 are MGHRA and YSYEKL. CDR3 sequence (DNA): TGCGCCAGCAGCCAAGAGGGACGACAGAATGAAAAACTGTTTTTT. Its protein is CASSQEGRQNEKLFF.

The gene calls are TRBV7-9 and TRBJ1-3, with 8 bases matching TRBD1. Per germline, CDR1 SEHNR and CDR2 FQNEAQ (reference sequence). V dropped 5 bases and J dropped 2; count of bases not matched to a gene: 5. The CDR3 runs to 15 residues. The CDR3 region is CASSMPGQAGNTIYF. In DNA, the CDR3 is TGTGCCAGCAGCATGCCGGGACAGGCTGGAAACACCATATATTTT.

The sample holds a few counts of this clonotype. The J gene is TRBJ1-5, the V gene TRBV4-2; D is possibly TRBD1 (5 bases). The CDR3 consists of 15 residues. The ends were cut back, 1 base at V and 3 bases at J, with 10 bases in the middle. The germline gives CDR1 LGHNA, CDR2 YNFKEQ. DNA of the CDR3: TGTGCCAGCAGCCAAGGGCAGGGAACCAATCAGCCCCAGCATTTT. Translating it yields CASSQGQGTNQPQHF.

The chain is built from TRBV9 and TRBJ2-3, with 7 bases that match TRBD2. In germline, CDR1 is SGDLS, CDR2 YYNGEE. CDR3 size: 15 residues. With 0 bases clipped from V and 1 base from J, the junction kept 2 bases outside the gene matches. Here the CDR3 DNA reads TGTGCCAGCAGCGTAGATCTAGCGGGCACAGATACGCAGTATTTT. Amino acid sequence: CASSVDLAGTDTQYF.